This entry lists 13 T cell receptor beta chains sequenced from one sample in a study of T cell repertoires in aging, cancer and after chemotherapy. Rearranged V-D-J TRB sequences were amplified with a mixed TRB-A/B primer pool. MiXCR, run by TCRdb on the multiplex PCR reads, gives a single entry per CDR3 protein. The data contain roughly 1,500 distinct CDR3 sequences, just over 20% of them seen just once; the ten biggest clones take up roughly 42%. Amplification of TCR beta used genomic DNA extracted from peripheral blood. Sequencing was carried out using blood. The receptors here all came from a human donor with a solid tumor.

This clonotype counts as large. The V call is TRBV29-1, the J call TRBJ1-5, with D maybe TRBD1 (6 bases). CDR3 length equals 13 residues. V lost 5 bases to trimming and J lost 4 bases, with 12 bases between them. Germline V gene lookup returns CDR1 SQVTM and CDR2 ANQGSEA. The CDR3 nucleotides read TGCAGCGTTCGGGACAATTTTAATCAGCCCCAGCATTTT. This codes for CSVRDNFNQPQHF. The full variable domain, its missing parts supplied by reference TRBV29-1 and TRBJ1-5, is SAVISQKPSRDICQRGTSLTIQCQVDSQVTMMFWYRQQPGQSLTLIATANQGSEATYESGFVIDKFPISRPNLTFSTLTVSNMSPEDSSIYLCSVRDNFNQPQHFGDGTRLSIL.

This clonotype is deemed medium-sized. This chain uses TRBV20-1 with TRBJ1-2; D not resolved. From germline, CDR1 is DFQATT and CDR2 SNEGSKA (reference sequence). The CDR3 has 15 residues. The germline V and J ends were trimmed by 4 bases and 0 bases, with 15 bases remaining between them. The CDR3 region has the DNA TGCAGTGCTAAACCATTACGAACGTCTAACTATGGCTACACCTTC. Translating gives CSAKPLRTSNYGYTF.

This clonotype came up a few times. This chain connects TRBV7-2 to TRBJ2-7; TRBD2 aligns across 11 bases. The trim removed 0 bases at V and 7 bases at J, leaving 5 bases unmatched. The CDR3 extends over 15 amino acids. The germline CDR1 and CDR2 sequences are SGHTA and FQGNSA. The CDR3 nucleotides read TGTGCCAGCAGCTTAGCTCTAGCGGGAGGCCCGGAGCAGTACTTC. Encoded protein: CASSLALAGGPEQYF.

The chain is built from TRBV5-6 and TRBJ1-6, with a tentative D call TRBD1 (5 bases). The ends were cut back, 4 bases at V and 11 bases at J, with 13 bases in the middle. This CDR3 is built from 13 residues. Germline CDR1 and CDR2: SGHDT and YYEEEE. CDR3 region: CASSIPGVPPLHF. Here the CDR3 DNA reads TGTGCCAGCAGCATACCGGGGGTACCACCCCTCCACTTT.

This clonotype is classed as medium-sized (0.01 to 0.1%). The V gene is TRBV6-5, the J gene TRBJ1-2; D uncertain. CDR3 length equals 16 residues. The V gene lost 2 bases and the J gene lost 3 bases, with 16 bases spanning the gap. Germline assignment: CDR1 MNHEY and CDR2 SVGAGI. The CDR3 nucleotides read TGTGCCAGCAGTTACCCTAAAGGGAAAAGGGACTATGGCTACACCTTC. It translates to CASSYPKGKRDYGYTF.

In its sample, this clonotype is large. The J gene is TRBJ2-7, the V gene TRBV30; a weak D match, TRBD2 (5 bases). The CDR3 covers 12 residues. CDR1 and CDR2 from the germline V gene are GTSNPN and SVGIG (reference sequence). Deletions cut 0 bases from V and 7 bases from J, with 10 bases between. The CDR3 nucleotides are TGTGCCTGGAGTGTCGGAGGAGGTGAGCAGTACTTC. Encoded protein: CAWSVGGGEQYF.

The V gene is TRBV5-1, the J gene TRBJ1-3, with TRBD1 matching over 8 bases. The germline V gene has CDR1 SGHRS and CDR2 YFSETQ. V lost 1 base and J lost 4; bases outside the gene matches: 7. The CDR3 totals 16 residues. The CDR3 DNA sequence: TGCGCCAGCAGCTTGTCGGGACAGGCAGTCGGAAACACCATATATTTT. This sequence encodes CASSLSGQAVGNTIYF.

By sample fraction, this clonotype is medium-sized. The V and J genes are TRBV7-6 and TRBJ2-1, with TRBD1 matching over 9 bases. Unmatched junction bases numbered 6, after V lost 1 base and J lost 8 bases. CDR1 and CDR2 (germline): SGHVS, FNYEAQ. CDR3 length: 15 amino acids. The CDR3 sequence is CASSLGVGQGHEQFF. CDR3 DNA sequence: TGTGCCAGCAGCTTAGGAGTGGGACAGGGACATGAGCAGTTCTTC.

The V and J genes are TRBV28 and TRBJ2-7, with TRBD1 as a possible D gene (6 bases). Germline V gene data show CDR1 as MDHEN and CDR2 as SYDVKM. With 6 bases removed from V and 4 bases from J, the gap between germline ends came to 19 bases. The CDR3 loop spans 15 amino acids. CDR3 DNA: TGTGCCAGCAGCCGCTCGGACGGTCAGGGGTACGAGCAGTACTTC. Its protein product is CASSRSDGQGYEQYF. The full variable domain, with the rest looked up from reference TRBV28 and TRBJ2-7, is DVKVTQSSRYLVKRTGEKVFLECVQDMDHENMFWYRQDPGLGLRLIYFSYDVKMKEKGDIPEGYSVSREKKERFSLILESASTNQTSMYLCASSRSDGQGYEQYFGPGTRLTVT.

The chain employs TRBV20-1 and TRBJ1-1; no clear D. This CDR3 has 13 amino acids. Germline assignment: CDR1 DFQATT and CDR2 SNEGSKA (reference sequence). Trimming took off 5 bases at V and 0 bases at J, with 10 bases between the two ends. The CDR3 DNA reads TGCAGTGCTGAAGGACTGCTGAACACTGAAGCTTTCTTT. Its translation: CSAEGLLNTEAFF.

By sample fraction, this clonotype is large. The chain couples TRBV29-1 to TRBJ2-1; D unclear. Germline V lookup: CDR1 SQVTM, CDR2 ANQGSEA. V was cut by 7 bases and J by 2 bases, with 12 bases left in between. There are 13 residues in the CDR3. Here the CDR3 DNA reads TGCAGCGAGTATCTTCGGGCCTACAATGAGCAGTTCTTC. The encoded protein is CSEYLRAYNEQFF.

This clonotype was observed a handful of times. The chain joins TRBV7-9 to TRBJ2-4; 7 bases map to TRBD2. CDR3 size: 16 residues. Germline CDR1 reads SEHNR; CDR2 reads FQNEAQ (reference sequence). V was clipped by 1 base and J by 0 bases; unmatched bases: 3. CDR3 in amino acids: CASSLGSGGAKNIQYF. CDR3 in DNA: TGTGCCAGCAGCTTAGGGTCGGGGGGAGCCAAAAACATTCAGTACTTC.

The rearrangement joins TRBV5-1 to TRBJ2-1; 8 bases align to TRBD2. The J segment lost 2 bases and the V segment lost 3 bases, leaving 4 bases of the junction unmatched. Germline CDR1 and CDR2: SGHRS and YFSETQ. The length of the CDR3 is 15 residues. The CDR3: CASSSTGGAYNEQFF. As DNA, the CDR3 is TGCGCCAGCAGCTCCACGGGGGGGGCCTACAATGAGCAGTTCTTC.